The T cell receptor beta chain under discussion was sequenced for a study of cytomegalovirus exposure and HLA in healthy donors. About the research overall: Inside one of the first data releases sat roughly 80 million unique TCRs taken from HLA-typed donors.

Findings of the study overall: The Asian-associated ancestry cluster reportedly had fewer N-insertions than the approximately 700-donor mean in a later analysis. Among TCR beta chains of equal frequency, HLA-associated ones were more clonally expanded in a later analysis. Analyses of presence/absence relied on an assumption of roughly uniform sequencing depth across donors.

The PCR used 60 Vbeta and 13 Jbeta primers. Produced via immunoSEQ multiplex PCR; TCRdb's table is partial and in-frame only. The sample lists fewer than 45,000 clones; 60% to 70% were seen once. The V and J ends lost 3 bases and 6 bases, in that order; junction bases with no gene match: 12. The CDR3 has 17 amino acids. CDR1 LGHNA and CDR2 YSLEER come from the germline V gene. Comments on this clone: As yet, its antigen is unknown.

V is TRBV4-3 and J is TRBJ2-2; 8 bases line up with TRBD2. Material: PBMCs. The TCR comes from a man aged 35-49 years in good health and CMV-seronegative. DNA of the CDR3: TGCGCCAGCAGCCAGCCCCAAATCGCGGGGGGCCCCGGGGAGCTGTTTTTT. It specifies CASSQPQIAGGPGELFF.